Shown below are 19 T cell receptor beta chains from a single sample sequenced in a study of tumor and adjacent non-tumor tissue in lung cancer. The library came from three nested PCR rounds adapted from ARM-PCR protocols. TCRdb used MiXCR to reprocess the multiplex PCR reads, holding one entry per CDR3 protein. The sample includes tens of thousands of distinct CDR3 sequences, approximately 70% seen only once; the top ten take around 19%. This sample's RNA came from whole unsorted tissue. The sequenced sample consisted of lung tumor tissue. Receptor source: a man aged 60-69 years with non-small cell lung cancer.

To note about this clonotype: One junction end disagrees with the germline gene, perhaps due to a read error. This chain connects TRBV4-1 to TRBJ2-7; 11 nucleotides align to TRBD1. This CDR3 comprises 14 residues. Germline V gives CDR1 MGHRA, CDR2 YSYEKL. The CDR3: CTSSRTGGGYEQYF. CDR3 nucleotides: TGCACCAGCAGCCGGACAGGGGGCGGTTACGAGCAGTACTTC.

This clonotype occurred many times. The chain uses TRBV12-3 or TRBV12-4 and TRBJ2-1, with TRBD1 matching over 7 bases. The V and J ends lost 5 bases and 7 bases, in that order; junction bases with no gene match: 11. CDR3 size: 15 residues. The CDR3 DNA follows: TGTGCCAGCAGTCCCCAAATGGGACAGACAAATGAGCAGTTCTTC. It yields the protein CASSPQMGQTNEQFF.

Points on this clonotype: A read error may account for a junction end that differs from germline. The genes are TRBV11-1 and TRBJ2-1; perhaps TRBD1 as D (6 bases). This CDR3 contains 14 residues. The germline CDR1 and CDR2 sequences are SGHAT and FQDESV (reference sequence). The CDR3 DNA reads TGTGCTAGCAGCTTAGGGGACAAGGCCACTGAGCAGTTCTTC. Its translation is CASSLGDKATEQFF.

With regard to this clonotype: The conserved final phenylalanine or tryptophan is absent from the CDR3, which likely points to a read error. This rearrangement joins TRBV29-1 to TRBJ1-2; D unresolved. The germline gives CDR1 SQVTM, CDR2 ANQGSEA. V was clipped by 3 bases and J by 8 bases, with 10 bases between them. The CDR3 sequence is 11 residues long. CDR3 amino acids: CSVDRGSGYTL. In DNA, the CDR3 is TGCAGCGTTGATCGGGGATCCGGCTACACCTTA.

About this clonotype itself: One end of the junction varies from germline; a read error may be responsible. V is TRBV29-1 and J is TRBJ1-4; D unclear. The CDR3 extends over 12 amino acids. CDR1 is SQVTM, CDR2 ANQGSEA, per germline. The CDR3 here is CSVFNLNEKLFF. Here the CDR3 DNA reads TGCAGCGTGTTTAACCTTAATGAAAAACTGTTTTTC. Combining the CDR3 with reference TRBV29-1 and TRBJ1-4 gives the whole variable domain SAVISQKPSRDICQRGTSLTIQCQVDSQVTMMFWYRQQPGQSLTLIATANQGSEATYESGFVIDKFPISRPNLTFSTLTVSNMSPEDSSIYLCSVFNLNEKLFFGSGTQLSVL.

This clonotype was seen a single time. This sequence joins TRBV4-2 and TRBJ2-5; D is perhaps TRBD1 (6 bases). Germline values: CDR1 LGHNA, CDR2 YNFKEQ. This CDR3 is built from 16 residues. The V end lost 0 bases, the J end lost 4 bases, and 15 bases lay between the germline ends. The CDR3 sequence is CASSQEDSGLPETQYF. The CDR3 DNA is TGTGCCAGCAGCCAAGAGGACAGTGGGCTGCCAGAGACCCAGTACTTC.

This clonotype occurred many times. The chain combines TRBV20-1 with TRBJ2-5, with D possibly being TRBD2 (5 bases). CDR3 length equals 12 residues. The V gene lost 5 bases and the J gene lost 2 bases, with 9 bases spanning the gap. Germline assignment: CDR1 DFQATT and CDR2 SNEGSKA (reference sequence). CDR3 protein: CSARGLQETQYF. The CDR3, as DNA: TGCAGTGCTCGAGGGCTACAAGAGACCCAGTACTTC.

Comments on this clonotype: Given a much more abundant clone one base away, this may be a read error. This chain joins TRBV6-2 or TRBV6-3 and TRBJ2-7; the match to TRBD2 covers 11 bases. This CDR3 region has 14 residues. Germline V CDR1 and CDR2: MNHEY, SVGEGT. With 6 bases clipped from V and 9 bases from J, the junction kept 10 bases outside the gene matches. DNA for the CDR3: TGTGCCAGCAGCACTAGCGGGAGTCTTTCCGGGCAGTACTTC. This codes for CASSTSGSLSGQYF.

This clonotype has only a few counts. This rearrangement joins TRBV5-1 to TRBJ2-5, with no clear D. Germline lookup yields CDR1 SGHRS and CDR2 YFSETQ. The CDR3 sequence is 11 residues long. V was cut by 4 bases and J by 5 bases, with 6 bases left in between. CDR3 sequence: CASSPDETQYF. The CDR3, as DNA: TGCGCCAGCAGCCCGGACGAGACCCAGTACTTC.

A note on this clonotype: A read error is likely, as this CDR3 ends without the conserved phenylalanine or tryptophan. J is TRBJ2-3 and V is TRBV11-2; 11 positions match TRBD2. V lost 8 bases, J lost 5 bases, and 12 bases stayed unmatched. Looked up from germline, CDR1 is SGHAT and CDR2 is FQNNGV. This CDR3 comprises 16 residues. CDR3 sequence (DNA): TGTGCCAGCGGCCGTAGCGGGAGGGCCGTCGAAGATACGCAGTATTAT. This sequence encodes CASGRSGRAVEDTQYY.

This CDR3 is CASSSITRLRYNEQFF. CDR3 nucleotide sequence: TGTGCCAGCAGCTCAATCACTAGACTACGATACAATGAGCAGTTCTTC. The V and J genes are TRBV11-2 and TRBJ2-1; weak D call: TRBD2 (5 bases). Per germline, CDR1 SGHAT and CDR2 FQNNGV. V shed 4 bases and J shed 4 bases, with 17 bases lying between them. This CDR3 region has 16 residues.

Note on this clonotype: The CDR3 carries no conserved terminal phenylalanine or tryptophan, so it likely arises from a read error. The chain carries TRBV6-2 or TRBV6-3 and TRBJ2-2; no clear D gene. CDR1 and CDR2 (germline): MNHEY, SVGEGT. This CDR3 has 14 amino acids. The CDR3 loop is CASSSSENTWELFC. CDR3 coding DNA: TGTGCCAGCAGTTCATCGGAAAACACCTGGGAGCTGTTTTGT.

V is TRBV10-3 and J is TRBJ1-2; no reliable D call. The CDR3 has 14 residues. V lost 10 bases and J lost 1, with 16 bases in between. Germline V gene data show CDR1 as ENHRY and CDR2 as SYGVKD. This CDR3 reads CATSPEQLNYGYTF. The CDR3 nucleotides read TGTGCCACCAGCCCAGAACAGCTTAACTATGGCTACACCTTC.

Regarding this clonotype: This could be a read error, since a much larger clone is one nucleotide away. V and J are TRBV7-8 and TRBJ2-5; 10 bases line up with TRBD1. This CDR3 region has 19 residues. Germline CDR1 and CDR2: SGHVS and FQNEAQ. In DNA, the CDR3 is TGTGACAGCAGCTTAGCCCCTTCCGGGACAGGGGTGATCCAAGAGACCCAGTACTTC. Residues: CDSSLAPSGTGVIQETQYF.

This chain joins TRBV7-9 and TRBJ2-1, with D possibly TRBD2 on 6 matching bases. The germline CDR1 and CDR2 sequences are SEHNR and FQNEAQ (reference sequence). Trimming took off 9 bases at V and 8 bases at J, with 17 bases between the two ends. CDR3 length: 13 residues. Here the CDR3 DNA reads TGTGCCAGTTGCTCCGACTGGGGGGATGAGCAGTTCTTC. Residues: CASCSDWGDEQFF.

A few counts support this clonotype. A much larger clonotype is one base distant, so this may be a read error. This chain joins TRBV30 and TRBJ1-4, with 9 bases aligning to TRBD1. In germline, CDR1 is GTSNPN, CDR2 SVGIG (reference sequence). The CDR3 totals 13 residues. The CDR3 region has the DNA TGTGCCTCGAGTGGGGACAGGGATGAAAAACTGTTTTTT. Protein sequence: CASSGDRDEKLFF.

In this sample, this clonotype turned up a few times. This may be a read error, as it is one base from a much larger clone. The CDR3 region is CASTRPGVGHTF. The CDR3 DNA reads as TGTGCCAGCACAAGACCAGGGGTTGGCCACACCTTC. The chain couples TRBV6-5 to TRBJ1-2; D is possibly TRBD1 (6 bases). The germline gives CDR1 MNHEY, CDR2 SVGAGI. The CDR3 covers 12 residues.

In this sample, this clonotype turned up once. The genes are TRBV20-1 and TRBJ2-1; D tentatively reads TRBD1 or TRBD2 (6 bases each). Germline CDR1 DFQATT, CDR2 SNEGSKA (reference sequence). Deletions cut 7 bases from V and 7 bases from J, with 23 bases between. The CDR3 totals 15 residues. CDR3 residues: CSVQTWGAVRNEQFF. The CDR3 region has the DNA TGCAGTGTTCAAACGTGGGGGGCCGTGAGGAATGAGCAGTTCTTC.

Points on this clonotype: One junction end disagrees with the germline gene, perhaps due to a read error. The chain carries TRBV6-6 and TRBJ2-3; D not certain. CDR1 is MNHNY and CDR2 is SVGAGI in the germline V gene (reference sequence). This CDR3 comprises 15 residues. CDR3 sequence: CANSYSHLGTDTQYF. The CDR3 region has the DNA TGTGCCAACAGTTACTCCCATCTGGGGACAGATACGCAGTATTTT.